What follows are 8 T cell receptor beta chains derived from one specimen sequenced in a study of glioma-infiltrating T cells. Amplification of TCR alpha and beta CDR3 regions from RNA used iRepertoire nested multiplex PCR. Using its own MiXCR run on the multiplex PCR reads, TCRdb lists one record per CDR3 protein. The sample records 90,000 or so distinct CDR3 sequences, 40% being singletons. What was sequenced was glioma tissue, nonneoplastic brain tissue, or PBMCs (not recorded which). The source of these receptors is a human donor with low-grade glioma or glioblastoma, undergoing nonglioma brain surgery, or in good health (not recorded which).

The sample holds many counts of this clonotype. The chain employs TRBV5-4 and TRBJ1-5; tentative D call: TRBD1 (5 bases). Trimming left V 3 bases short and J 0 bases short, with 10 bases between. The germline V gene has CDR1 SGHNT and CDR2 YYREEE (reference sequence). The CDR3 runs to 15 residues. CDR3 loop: CASSSQGDSNQPQHF. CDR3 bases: TGTGCCAGCAGCTCCCAGGGAGATAGCAATCAGCCCCAGCATTTT.

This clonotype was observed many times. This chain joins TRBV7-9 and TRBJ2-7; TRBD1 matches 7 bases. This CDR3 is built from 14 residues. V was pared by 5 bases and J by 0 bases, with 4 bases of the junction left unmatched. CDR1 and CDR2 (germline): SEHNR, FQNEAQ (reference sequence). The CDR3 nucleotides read TGTGCCAGCAGCCAGGACAGGAGCTCCTACGAGCAGTACTTC. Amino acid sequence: CASSQDRSSYEQYF.

The DNA of the CDR3 is TGTGCCAGCAGCTCTTTCACAGGGATGGAGACCCAGTACTTC. The encoded protein is CASSSFTGMETQYF. J is TRBJ2-5 and V is TRBV11-2; weak D call: TRBD1 (6 bases). Germline V gives CDR1 SGHAT, CDR2 FQNNGV. The ends were cut back, 4 bases at V and 5 bases at J, with 14 bases in the middle. This CDR3 is 14 amino acids long. The entire variable domain, with the rest obtained from reference TRBV11-2 and TRBJ2-5, is as follows: EAGVAQSPRYKIIEKRQSVAFWCNPISGHATLYWYQQILGQGPKLLIQFQNNGVVDDSQLPKDRFSAERLKGVDSTLKIQPAKLEDSAVYLCASSSFTGMETQYFGPGTRLLVL.

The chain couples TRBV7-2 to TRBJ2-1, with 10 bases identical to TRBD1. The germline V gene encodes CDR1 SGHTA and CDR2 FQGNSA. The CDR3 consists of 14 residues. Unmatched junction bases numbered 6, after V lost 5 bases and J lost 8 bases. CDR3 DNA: TGTGCCAGCAGCCACGACAGGGGGCGCGATGAGCAGTTCTTC. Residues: CASSHDRGRDEQFF.

CDR3 nucleotides: TGTGCCAGCAGTGAAACCAGGGGCTACGAGCAGTACTTC. Translated: CASSETRGYEQYF. This chain joins TRBV6-5 and TRBJ2-7; the D gene is possibly TRBD1 (6 bases). From germline, CDR1 is MNHEY and CDR2 SVGAGI. The CDR3 loop spans 13 amino acids. Trimming stripped 5 bases from V and 3 bases from J, with 11 bases between.

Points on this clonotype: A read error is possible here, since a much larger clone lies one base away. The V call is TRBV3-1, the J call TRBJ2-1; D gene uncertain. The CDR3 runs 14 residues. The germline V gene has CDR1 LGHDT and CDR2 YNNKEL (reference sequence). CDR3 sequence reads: CASSATEWGYEQFF. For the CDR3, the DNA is TGCGCCAGTTCGGCCACGGAGTGGGGTTACGAGCAGTTCTTC.

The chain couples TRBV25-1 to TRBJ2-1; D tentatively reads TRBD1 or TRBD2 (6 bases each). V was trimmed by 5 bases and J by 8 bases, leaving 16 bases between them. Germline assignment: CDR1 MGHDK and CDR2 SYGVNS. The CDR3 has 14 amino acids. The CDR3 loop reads CASSQGGGYDEQFF. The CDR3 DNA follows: TGTGCCAGCAGTCAAGGGGGAGGATACGATGAGCAGTTCTTC.

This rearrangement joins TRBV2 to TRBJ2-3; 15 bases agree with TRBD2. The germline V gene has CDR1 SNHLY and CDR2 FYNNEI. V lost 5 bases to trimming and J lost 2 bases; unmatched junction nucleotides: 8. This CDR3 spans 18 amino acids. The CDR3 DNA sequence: TGTGCCAGCAGTCAAGGAGGACTAGCGGGGGGGTACACAGATACGCAGTATTTT. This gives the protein CASSQGGLAGGYTDTQYF.